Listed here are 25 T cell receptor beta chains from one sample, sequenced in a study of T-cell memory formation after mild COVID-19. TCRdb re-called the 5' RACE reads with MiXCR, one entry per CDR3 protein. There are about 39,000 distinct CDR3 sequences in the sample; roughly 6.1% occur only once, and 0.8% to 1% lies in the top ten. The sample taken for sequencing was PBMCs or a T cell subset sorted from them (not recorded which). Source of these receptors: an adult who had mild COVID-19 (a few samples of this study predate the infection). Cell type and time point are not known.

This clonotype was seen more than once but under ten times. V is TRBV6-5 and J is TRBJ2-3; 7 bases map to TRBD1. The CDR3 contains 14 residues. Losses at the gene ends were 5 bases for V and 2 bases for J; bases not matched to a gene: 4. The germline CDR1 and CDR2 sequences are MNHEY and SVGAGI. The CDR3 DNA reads TGTGCCAGCAGTCGACAGGGAGTCACAGATACGCAGTATTTT. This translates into CASSRQGVTDTQYF.

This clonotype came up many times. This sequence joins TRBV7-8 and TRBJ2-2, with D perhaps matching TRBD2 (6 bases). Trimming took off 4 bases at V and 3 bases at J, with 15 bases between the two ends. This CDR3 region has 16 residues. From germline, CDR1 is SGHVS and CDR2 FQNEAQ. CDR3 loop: CASSSGPGLYTGELFF. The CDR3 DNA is TGTGCCAGCAGCTCCGGACCGGGACTTTACACCGGGGAGCTGTTTTTT.

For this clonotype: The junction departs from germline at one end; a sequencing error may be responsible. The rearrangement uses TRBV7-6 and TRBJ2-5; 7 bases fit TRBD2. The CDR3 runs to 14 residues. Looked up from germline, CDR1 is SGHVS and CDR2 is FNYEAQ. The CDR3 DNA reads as TGTGCCAGCAGCTCGGAGTCAGCGGGGCCGATCCAGCACTTC. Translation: CASSSESAGPIQHF.

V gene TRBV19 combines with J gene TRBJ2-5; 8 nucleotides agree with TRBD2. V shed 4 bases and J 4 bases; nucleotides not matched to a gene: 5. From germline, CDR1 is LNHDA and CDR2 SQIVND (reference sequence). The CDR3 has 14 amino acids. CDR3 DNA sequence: TGTGCCAGTAGTACCGGACTAGCTGGAGAGACCCAGTACTTC. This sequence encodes CASSTGLAGETQYF.

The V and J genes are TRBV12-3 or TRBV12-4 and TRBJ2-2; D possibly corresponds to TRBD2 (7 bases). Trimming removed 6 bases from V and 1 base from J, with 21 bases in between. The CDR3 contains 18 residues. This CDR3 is CASRGGIWASGNTGELFF. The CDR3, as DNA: TGTGCCAGCAGAGGGGGGATTTGGGCTAGCGGGAACACCGGGGAGCTGTTTTTT.

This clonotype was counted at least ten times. CDR3 loop: CASSPAPNNEQFF. The CDR3 nucleotides read TGTGCCAGCAGCCCGGCCCCAAACAATGAGCAGTTCTTC. This chain uses TRBV7-8 with TRBJ2-1, with D uncertain. This CDR3 is 13 amino acids long. The germline V and J ends were trimmed by 5 bases and 5 bases, with 10 bases remaining between them. CDR1 and CDR2 from the germline V gene are SGHVS and FQNEAQ.

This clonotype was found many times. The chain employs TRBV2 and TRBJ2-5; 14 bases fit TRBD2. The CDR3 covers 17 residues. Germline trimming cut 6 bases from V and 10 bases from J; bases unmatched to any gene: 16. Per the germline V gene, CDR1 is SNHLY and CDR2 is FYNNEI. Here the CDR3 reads CASRPGLAGGTQQDQYF. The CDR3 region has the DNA TGTGCCAGCAGACCAGGACTAGCGGGGGGAACTCAGCAGGACCAGTACTTC.

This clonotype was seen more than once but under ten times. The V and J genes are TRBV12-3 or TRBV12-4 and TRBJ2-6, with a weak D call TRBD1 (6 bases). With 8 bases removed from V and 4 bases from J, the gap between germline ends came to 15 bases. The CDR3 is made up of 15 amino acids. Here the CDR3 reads CASRDTRSGANVLTF. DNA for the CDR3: TGTGCCAGCCGGGACACTCGCTCAGGGGCCAACGTCCTGACTTTC.

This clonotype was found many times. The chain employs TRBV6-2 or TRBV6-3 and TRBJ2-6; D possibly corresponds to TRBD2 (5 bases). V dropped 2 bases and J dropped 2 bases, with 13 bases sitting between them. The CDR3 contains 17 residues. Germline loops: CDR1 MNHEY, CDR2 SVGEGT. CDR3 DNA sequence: TGTGCCAGCAGTTACCCAGTTGGAGGAACTGGGGCCAACGTCCTGACTTTC. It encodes CASSYPVGGTGANVLTF.

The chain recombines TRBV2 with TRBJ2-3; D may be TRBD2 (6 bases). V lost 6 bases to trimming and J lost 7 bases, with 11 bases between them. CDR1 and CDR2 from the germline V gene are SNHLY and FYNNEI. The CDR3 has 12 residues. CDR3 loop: CASRSLANTQYF. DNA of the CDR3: TGTGCCAGCAGGTCACTAGCAAATACGCAGTATTTT.

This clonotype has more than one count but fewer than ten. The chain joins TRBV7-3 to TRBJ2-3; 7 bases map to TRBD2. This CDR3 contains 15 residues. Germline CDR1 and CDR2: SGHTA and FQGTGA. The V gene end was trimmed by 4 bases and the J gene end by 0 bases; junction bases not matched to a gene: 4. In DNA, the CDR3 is TGTGCCAGCAGCTCCACTAGCGTGAGCACAGATACGCAGTATTTT. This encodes CASSSTSVSTDTQYF.

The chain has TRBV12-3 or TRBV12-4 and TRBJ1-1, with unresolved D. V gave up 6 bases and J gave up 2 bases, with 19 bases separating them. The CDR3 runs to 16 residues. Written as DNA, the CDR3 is TGTGCCAGCAGCCTTTCTCGTGGAGCAGCAAACACTGAAGCTTTCTTT. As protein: CASSLSRGAANTEAFF.

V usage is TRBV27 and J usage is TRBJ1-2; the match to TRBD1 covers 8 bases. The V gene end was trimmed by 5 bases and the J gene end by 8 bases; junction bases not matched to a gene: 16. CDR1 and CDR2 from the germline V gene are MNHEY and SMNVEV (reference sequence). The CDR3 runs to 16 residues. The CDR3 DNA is TGTGCCAGCAGTCCGGACAGGGAGTTTGGATTGGAGGGCTACACCTTC. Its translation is CASSPDREFGLEGYTF.

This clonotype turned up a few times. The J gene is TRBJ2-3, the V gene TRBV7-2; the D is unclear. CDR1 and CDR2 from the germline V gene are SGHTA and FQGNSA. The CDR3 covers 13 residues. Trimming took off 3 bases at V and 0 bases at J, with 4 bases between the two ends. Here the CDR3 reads CASSFSSTDTQYF. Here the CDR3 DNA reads TGTGCCAGCAGCTTCTCGAGCACAGATACGCAGTATTTT.

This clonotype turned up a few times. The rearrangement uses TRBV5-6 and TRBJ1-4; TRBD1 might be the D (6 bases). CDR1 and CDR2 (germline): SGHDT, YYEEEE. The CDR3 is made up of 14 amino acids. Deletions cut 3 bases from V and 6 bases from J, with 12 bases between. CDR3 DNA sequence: TGTGCCAGCAGCTCGGGGACACCAGATGAAAAACTGTTTTTT. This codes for CASSSGTPDEKLFF.

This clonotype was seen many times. CDR3 protein: CASSSRGNQPQHF. The CDR3 nucleotides are TGTGCCAGCAGCTCCAGGGGCAATCAGCCCCAGCATTTT. The V gene is TRBV11-2, the J gene TRBJ1-5, with TRBD1 as a possible D gene (5 bases). CDR1 and CDR2 (germline): SGHAT, FQNNGV. The CDR3 runs to 13 residues. Trimming took off 4 bases at V and 2 bases at J, with 6 bases between the two ends.

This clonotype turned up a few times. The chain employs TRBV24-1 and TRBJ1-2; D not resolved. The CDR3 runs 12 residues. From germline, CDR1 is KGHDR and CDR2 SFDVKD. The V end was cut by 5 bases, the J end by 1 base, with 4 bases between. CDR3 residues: CATSGGNYGYTF. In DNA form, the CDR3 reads TGTGCCACCAGTGGGGGTAACTATGGCTACACCTTC.

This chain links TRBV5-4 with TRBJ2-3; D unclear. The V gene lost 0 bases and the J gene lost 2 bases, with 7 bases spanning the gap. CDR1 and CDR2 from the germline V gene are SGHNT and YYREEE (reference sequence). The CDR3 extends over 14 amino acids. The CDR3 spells CASSLGHATDTQYF. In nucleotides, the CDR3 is TGTGCCAGCAGCTTGGGTCACGCCACAGATACGCAGTATTTT.

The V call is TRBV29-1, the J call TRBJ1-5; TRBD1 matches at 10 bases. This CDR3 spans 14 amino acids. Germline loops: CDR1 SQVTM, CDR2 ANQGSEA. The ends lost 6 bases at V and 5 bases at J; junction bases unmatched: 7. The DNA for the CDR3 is TGCAGCGTCCAGACAGGGGGCATTGATCAGCCCCAGCATTTT. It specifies CSVQTGGIDQPQHF.

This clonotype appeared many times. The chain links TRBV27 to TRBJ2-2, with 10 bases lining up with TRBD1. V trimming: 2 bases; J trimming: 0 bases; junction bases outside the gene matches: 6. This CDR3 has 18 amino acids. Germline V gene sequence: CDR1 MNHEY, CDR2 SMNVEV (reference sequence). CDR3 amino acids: CASSLRATGGPNTGELFF. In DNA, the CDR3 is TGTGCCAGCAGTTTACGCGCGACAGGGGGCCCGAACACCGGGGAGCTGTTTTTT.

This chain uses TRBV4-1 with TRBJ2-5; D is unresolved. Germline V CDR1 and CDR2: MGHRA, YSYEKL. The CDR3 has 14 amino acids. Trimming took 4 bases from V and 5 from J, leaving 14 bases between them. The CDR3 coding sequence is TGCGCCAGCAGCCCCGGAACCAGTAAGGAGACCCAGTACTTC. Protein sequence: CASSPGTSKETQYF.

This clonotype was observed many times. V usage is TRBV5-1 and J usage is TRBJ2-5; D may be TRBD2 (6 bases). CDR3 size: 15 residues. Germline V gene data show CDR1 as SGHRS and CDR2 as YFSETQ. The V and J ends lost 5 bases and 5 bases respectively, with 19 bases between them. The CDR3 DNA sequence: TGCGCCAGCAGTGGGTCCGACGGGACTTCTGAGACCCAGTACTTC. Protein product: CASSGSDGTSETQYF.

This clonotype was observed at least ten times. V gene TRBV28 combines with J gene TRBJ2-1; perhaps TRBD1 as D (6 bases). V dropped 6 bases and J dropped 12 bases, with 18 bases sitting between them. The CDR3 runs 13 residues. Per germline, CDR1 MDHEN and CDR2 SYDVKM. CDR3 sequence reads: CASSQDRSRGQFF. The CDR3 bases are TGTGCCAGCAGCCAAGACAGGTCAAGGGGGCAGTTCTTC.

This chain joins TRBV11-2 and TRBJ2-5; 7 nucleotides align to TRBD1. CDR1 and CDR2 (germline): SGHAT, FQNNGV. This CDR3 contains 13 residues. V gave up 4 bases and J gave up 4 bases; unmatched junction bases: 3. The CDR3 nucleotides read TGTGCCAGCAGCTGGGGACAGACAGAGACCCAGTACTTC. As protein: CASSWGQTETQYF.

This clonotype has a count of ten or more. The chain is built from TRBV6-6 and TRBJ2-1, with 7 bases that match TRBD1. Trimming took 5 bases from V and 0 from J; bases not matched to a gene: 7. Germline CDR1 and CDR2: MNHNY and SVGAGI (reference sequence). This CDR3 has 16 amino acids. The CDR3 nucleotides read TGTGCCAGCAGTCAAAGAGGGGGCCTCTCCTACAATGAGCAGTTCTTC. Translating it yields CASSQRGGLSYNEQFF.